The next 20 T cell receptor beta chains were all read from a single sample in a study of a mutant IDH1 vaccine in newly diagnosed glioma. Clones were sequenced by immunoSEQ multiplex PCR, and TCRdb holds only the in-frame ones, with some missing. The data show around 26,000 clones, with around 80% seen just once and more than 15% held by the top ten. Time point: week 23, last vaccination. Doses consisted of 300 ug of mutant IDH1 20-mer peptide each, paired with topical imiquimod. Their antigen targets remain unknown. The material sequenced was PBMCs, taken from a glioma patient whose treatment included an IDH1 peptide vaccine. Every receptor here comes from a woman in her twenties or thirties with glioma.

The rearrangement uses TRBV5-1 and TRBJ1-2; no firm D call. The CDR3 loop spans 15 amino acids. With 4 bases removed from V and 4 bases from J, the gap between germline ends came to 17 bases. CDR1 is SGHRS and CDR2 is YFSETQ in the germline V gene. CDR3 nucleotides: TGCGCCAGCAGCCCGGACGACCCTTCTCTCTATGGCTACACCTTC. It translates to CASSPDDPSLYGYTF.

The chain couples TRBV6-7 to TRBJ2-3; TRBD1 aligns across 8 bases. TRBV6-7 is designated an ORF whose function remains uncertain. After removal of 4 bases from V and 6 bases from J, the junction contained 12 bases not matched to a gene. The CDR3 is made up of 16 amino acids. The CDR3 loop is CASSSPDRVLGDTQYF. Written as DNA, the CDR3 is TGTGCCAGCAGTTCCCCGGACAGGGTGTTAGGGGATACGCAGTATTTT.

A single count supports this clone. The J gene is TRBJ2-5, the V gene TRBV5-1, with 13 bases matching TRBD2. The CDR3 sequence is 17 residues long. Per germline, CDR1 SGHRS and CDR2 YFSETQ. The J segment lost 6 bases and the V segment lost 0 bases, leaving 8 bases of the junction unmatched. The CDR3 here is CASSLATSGGPGKTQYF. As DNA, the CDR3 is TGCGCCAGCAGCTTGGCGACTAGCGGGGGGCCCGGGAAGACCCAGTACTTC.

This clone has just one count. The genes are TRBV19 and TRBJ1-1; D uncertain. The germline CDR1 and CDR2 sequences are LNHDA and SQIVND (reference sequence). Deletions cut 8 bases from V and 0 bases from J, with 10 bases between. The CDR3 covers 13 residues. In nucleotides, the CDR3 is TGTGCCAGTCATCGAAGCATGAACACTGAAGCTTTCTTT. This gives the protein CASHRSMNTEAFF. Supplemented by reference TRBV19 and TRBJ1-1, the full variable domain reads DGGITQSPKYLFRKEGQNVTLSCEQNLNHDAMYWYRQDPGQGLRLIYYSQIVNDFQKGDIAEGYSVSREKKESFPLTVTSAQKNPTAFYLCASHRSMNTEAFFGQGTRLTVV.

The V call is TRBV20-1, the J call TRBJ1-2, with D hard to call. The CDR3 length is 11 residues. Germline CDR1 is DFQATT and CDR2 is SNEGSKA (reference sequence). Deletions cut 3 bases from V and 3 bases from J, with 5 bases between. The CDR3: CSASPYYGYTF. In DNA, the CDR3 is TGCAGTGCTAGCCCCTACTATGGCTACACCTTC.

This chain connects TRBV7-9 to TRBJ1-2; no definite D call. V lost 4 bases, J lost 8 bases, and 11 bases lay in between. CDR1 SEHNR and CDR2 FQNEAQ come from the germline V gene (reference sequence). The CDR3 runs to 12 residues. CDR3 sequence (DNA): TGTGCCAGCAGCTACCCCTCGGGGGGCTACACCTTC. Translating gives CASSYPSGGYTF.

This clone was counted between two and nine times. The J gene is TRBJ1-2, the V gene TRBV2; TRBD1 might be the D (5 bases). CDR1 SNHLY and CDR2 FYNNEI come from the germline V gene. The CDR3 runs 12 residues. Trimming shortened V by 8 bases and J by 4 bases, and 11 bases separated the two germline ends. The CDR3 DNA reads TGTGCCAGCGGGTTAGACAGCTATGGCTACACCTTC. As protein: CASGLDSYGYTF.

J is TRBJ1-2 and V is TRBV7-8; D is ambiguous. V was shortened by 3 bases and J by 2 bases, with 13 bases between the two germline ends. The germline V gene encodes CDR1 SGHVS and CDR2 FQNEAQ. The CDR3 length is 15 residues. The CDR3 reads CASSFPAAGNYGYTF. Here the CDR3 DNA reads TGTGCCAGCAGCTTTCCCGCGGCCGGGAACTATGGCTACACCTTC.

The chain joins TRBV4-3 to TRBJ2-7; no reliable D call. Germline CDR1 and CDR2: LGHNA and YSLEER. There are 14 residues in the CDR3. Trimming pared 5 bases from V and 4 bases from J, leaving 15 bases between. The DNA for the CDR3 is TGCGCCAGCAGCGCAGGTTACGGCGAATACGAGCAGTACTTC. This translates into CASSAGYGEYEQYF.

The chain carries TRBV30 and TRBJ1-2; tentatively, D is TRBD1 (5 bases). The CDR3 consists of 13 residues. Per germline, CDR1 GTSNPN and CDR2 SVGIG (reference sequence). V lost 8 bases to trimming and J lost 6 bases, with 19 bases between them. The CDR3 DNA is TGTGCCCGGGGGTCAACTTTACGGGATGGCTACACCTTC. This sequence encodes CARGSTLRDGYTF.

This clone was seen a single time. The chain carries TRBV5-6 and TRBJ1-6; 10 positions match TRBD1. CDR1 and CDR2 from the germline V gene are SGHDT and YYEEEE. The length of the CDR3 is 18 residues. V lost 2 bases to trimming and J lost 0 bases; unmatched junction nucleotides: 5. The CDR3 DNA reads TGTGCCAGCAGCTTCTGGGACAGGGGAAGCTCCTATAATTCACCCCTCCACTTT. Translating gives CASSFWDRGSSYNSPLHF.

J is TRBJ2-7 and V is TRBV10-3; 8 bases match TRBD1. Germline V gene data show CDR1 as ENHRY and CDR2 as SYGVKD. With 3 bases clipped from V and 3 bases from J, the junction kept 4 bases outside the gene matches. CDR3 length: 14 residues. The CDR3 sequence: CAISDWGQDYEQYF. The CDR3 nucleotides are TGTGCCATCAGTGACTGGGGACAGGACTACGAGCAGTACTTC.

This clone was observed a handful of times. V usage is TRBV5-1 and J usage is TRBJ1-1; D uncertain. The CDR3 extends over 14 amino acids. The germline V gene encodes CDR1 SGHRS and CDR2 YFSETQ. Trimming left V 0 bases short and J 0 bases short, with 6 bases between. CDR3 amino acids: CASSLDSLNTEAFF. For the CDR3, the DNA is TGCGCCAGCAGCTTGGACAGCTTGAACACTGAAGCTTTCTTT. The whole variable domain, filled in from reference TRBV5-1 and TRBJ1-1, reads KAGVTQTPRYLIKTRGQQVTLSCSPISGHRSVSWYQQTPGQGLQFLFEYFSETQRNKGNFPGRFSGRQFSNSRSEMNVSTLELGDSALYLCASSLDSLNTEAFFGQGTRLTVV.

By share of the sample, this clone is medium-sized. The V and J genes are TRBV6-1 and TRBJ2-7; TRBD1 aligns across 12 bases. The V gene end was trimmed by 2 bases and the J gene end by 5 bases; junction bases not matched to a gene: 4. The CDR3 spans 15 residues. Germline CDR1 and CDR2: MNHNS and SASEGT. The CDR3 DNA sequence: TGTGCCAGCAGTGAAAAGGGACAGGGGGCCGACGAGCAGTACTTC. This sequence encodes CASSEKGQGADEQYF.

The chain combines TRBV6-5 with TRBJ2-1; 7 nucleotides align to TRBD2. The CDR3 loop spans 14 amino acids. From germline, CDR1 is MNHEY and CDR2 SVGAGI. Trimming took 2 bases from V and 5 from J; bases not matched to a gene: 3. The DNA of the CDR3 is TGTGCCAGCAGTTACAGCACTAGCGACAATGAGCAGTTCTTC. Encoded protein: CASSYSTSDNEQFF.

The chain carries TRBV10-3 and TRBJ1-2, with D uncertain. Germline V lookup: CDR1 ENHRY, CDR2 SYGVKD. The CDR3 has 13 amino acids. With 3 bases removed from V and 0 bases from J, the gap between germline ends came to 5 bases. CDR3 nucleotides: TGTGCCATCAGTGATGGGCCTAACTATGGCTACACCTTC. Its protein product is CAISDGPNYGYTF.

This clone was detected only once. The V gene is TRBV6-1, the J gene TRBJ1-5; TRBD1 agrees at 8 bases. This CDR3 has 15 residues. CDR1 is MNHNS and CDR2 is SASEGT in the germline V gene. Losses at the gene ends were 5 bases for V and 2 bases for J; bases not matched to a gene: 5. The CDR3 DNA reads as TGTGCCAGCAGTCAGGGGGCGTTTGGCAATCAGCCCCAGCATTTT. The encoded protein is CASSQGAFGNQPQHF.

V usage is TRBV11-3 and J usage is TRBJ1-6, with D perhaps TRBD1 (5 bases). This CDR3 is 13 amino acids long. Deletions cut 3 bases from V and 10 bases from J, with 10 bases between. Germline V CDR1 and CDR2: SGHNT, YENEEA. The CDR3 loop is CASSLRGASPLHF. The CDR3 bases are TGTGCCAGCAGCTTGCGGGGCGCATCACCCCTCCACTTT.

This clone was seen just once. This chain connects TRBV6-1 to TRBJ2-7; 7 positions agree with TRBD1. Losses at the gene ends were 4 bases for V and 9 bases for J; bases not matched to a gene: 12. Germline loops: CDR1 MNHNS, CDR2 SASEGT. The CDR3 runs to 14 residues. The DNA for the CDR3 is TGTGCCAGCAGTGTCGGGACAGAGTTTTTAGGGCAGTACTTC. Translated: CASSVGTEFLGQYF.

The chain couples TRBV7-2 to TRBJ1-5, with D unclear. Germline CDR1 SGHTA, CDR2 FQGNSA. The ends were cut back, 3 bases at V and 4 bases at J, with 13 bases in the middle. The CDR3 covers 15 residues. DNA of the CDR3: TGTGCCAGCAGCTTTGGGCAGGATCGAAATCAGCCCCAGCATTTT. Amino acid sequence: CASSFGQDRNQPQHF.